This paragraph reports one TCR beta chain. Per the authors' pipeline: Reference gene primer amplification gave nucleated cell count estimates. Here immunoSEQ multiplex PCR was the method, and the copy in TCRdb shows in-frame clones only, minus some. V, J and clone size were drawn from that table, and D and trimming were deduced from the DNA. In the table there are some 20,000 clones, less than 95% of which are singletons. This sample stems from a study of blood T cell repertoires in COVID-19. On the study more broadly: Samples representing acute and convalescent COVID-19 were sourced from the United States, Italy and Spain.

This clonotype originated in a man between 70 and 80 years old with acute or convalescent COVID-19. Sequencing was performed on peripheral blood.

CDR3 loop: CASSPGTGDYGYTF. Here the CDR3 DNA reads TGTGCCAGCAGCCCGGGGACAGGGGACTATGGCTACACCTTC. V usage is TRBV7-8 and J usage is TRBJ1-2; 10 bases are shared with TRBD1. Germline CDR1 SGHVS, CDR2 FQNEAQ. The CDR3 has 14 residues. V trimming: 5 bases; J trimming: 3 bases; junction bases outside the gene matches: 3.